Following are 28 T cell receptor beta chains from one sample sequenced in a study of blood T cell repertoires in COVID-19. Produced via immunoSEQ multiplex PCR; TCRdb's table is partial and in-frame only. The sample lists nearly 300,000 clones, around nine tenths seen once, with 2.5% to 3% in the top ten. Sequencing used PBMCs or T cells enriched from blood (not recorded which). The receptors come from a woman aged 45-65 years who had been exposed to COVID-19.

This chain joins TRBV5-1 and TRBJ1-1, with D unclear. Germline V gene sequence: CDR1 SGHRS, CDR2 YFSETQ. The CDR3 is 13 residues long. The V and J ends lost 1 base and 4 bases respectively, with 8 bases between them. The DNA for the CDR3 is TGCGCCAGCAGCTTGATGGTGAGCACTGAAGCTTTCTTT. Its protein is CASSLMVSTEAFF.

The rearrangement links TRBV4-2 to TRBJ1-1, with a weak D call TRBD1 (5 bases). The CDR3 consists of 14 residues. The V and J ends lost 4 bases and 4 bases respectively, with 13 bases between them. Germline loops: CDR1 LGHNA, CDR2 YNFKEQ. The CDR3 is CASSPSRGTTEAFF. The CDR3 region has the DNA TGTGCCAGCAGCCCCTCCCGGGGGACCACTGAAGCTTTCTTT.

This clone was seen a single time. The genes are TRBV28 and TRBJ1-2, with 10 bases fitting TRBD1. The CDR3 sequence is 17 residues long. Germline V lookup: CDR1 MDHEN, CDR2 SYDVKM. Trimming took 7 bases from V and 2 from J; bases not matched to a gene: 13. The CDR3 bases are TGTGCCAGCACCACACCCGGGACAGGGGCCTCAAACTATGGCTACACCTTC. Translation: CASTTPGTGASNYGYTF.

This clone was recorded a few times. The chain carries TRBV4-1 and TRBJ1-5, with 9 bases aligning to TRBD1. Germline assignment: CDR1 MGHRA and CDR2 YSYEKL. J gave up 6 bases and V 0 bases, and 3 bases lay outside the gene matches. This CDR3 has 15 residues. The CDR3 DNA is TGCGCCAGCAGCCAAGAATTACAGGGGGCTCAGCCCCAGCATTTT. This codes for CASSQELQGAQPQHF.

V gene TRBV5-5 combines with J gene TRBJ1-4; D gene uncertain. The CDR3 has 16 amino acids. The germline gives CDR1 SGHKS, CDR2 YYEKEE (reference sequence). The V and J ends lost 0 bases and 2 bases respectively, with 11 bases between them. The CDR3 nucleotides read TGTGCCAGCAGCTTGGAAAAACAGCAGACTAATGAAAAACTGTTTTTT. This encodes CASSLEKQQTNEKLFF.

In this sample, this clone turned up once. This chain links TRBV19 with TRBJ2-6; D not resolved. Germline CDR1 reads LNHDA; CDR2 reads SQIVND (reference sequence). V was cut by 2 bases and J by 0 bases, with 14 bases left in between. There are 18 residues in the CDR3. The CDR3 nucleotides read TGTGCCAGTAGTATATTCGGTCCCGAAATCTCTGGGGCCAACGTCCTGACTTTC. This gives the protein CASSIFGPEISGANVLTF.

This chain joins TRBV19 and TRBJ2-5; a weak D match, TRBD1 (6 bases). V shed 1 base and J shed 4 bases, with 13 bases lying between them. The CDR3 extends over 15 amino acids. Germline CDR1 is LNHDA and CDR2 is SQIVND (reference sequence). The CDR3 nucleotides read TGTGCCAGTAGTATAGCCAGGGGACCAAGAGAGACCCAGTACTTC. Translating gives CASSIARGPRETQYF.

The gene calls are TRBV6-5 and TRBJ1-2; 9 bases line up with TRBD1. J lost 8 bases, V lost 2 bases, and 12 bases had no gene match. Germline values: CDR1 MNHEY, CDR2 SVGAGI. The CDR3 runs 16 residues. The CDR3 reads CASSYQSWTGAGGYTF. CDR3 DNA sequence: TGTGCCAGCAGTTACCAGTCCTGGACAGGGGCAGGAGGCTACACCTTC.

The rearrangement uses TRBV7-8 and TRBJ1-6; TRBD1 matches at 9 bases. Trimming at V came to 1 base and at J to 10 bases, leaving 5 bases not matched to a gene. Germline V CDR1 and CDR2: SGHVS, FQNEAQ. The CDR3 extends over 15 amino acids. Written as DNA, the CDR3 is TGTGCCAGCAGCTTAGGGACAGGGGCTCGATCACCCCTCCACTTT. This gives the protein CASSLGTGARSPLHF.

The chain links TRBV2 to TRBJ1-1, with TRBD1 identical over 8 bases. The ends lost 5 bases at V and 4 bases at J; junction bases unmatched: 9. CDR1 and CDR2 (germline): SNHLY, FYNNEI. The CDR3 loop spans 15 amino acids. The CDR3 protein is CASSPPTGGFTEAFF. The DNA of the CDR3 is TGTGCCAGCAGTCCCCCAACAGGGGGGTTCACTGAAGCTTTCTTT.

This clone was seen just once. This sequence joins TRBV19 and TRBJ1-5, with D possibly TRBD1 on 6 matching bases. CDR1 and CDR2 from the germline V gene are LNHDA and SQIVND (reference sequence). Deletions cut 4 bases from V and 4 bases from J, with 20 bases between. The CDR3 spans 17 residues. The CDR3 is CASSTRETGFGNQPQHF. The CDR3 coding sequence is TGTGCCAGTAGTACCCGAGAAACAGGGTTTGGAAATCAGCCCCAGCATTTT.

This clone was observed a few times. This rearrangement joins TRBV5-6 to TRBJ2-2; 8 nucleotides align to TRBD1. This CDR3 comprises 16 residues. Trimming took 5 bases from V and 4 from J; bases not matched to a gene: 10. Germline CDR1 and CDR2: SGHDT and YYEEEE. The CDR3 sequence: CASRPTGTGLTGELFF. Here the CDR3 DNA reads TGTGCCAGCAGACCGACCGGGACAGGCCTCACCGGGGAGCTGTTTTTT.

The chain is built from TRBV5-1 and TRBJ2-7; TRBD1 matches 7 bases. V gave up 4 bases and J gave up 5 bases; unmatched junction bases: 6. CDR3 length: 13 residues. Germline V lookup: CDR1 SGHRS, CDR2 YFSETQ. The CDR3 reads CASSTDRNHEQYF. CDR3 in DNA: TGCGCCAGCAGCACGGACAGGAACCACGAGCAGTACTTC. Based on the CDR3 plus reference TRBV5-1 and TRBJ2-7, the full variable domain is KAGVTQTPRYLIKTRGQQVTLSCSPISGHRSVSWYQQTPGQGLQFLFEYFSETQRNKGNFPGRFSGRQFSNSRSEMNVSTLELGDSALYLCASSTDRNHEQYFGPGTRLTVT.

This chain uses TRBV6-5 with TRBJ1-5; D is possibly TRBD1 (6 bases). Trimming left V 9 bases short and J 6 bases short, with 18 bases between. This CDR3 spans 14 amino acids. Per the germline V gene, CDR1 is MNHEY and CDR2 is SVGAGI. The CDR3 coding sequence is TGTGCCAGTGTTAGACAGGCCTCCGGTCAGCCCCAGCATTTT. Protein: CASVRQASGQPQHF.

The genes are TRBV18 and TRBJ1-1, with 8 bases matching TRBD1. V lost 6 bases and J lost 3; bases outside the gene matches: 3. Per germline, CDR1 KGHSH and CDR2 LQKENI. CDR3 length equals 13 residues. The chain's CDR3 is CASSATGDTEAFF. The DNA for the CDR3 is TGTGCCAGCTCGGCGACAGGGGACACTGAAGCTTTCTTT.

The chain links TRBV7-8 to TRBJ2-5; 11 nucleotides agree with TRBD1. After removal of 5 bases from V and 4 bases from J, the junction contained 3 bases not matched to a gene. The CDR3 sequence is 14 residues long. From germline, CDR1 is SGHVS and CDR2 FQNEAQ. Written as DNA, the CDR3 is TGTGCCAGCAGCATTGGGACAGGGGGAGAGACCCAGTACTTC. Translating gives CASSIGTGGETQYF.

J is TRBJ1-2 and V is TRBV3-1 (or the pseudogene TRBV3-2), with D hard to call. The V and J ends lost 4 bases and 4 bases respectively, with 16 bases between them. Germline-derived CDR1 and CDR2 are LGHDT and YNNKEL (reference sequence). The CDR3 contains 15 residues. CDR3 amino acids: CASSRDSTGSYGYTF. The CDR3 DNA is TGTGCCAGCAGCCGAGACTCGACGGGTAGCTATGGCTACACCTTC.

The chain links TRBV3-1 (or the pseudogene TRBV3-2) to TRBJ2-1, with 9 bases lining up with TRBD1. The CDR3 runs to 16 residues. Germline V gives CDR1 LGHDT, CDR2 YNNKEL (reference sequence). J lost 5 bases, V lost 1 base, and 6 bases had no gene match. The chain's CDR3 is CASSQVPGQGHNEQFF. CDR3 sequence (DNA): TGTGCCAGCAGCCAAGTCCCGGGACAGGGACACAATGAGCAGTTCTTC.

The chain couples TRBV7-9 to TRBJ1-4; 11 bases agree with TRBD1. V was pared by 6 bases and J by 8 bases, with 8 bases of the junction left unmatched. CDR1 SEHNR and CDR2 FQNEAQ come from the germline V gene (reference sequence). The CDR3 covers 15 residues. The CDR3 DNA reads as TGTGCCAGCAGTCCCGGGACAGGGGGGAAAGAAAAACTGTTTTTT. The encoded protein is CASSPGTGGKEKLFF.

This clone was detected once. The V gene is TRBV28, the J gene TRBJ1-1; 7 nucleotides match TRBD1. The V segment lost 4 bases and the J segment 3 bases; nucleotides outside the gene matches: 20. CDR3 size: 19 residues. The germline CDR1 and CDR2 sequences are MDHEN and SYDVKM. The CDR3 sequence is CASSSEKMPQQGKYTEAFF. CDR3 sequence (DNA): TGTGCCAGCAGTTCCGAAAAAATGCCCCAACAGGGGAAGTACACTGAAGCTTTCTTT.

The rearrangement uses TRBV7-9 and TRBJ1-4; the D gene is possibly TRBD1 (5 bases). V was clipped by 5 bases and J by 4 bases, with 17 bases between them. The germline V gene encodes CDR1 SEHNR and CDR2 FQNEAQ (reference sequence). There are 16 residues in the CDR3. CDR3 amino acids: CASSNQVWGLNEKLFF. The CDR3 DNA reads TGTGCCAGCAGCAACCAGGTGTGGGGCCTTAATGAAAAACTGTTTTTT.

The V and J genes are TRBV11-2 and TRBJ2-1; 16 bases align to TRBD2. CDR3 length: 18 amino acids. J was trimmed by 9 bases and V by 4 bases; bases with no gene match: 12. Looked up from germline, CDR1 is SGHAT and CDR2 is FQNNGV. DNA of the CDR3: TGTGCCAGCAGCTGGCAGCCGCCGGGACTAGCGGGGGGGAGTGAGCAGTTCTTC. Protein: CASSWQPPGLAGGSEQFF.

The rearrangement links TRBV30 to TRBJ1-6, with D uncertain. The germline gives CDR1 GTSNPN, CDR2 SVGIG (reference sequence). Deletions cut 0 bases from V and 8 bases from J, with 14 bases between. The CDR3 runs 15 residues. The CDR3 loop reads CAWSVEGSSDSPLHF. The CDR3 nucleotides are TGTGCCTGGAGTGTAGAGGGCAGCAGTGATTCACCCCTCCACTTT.

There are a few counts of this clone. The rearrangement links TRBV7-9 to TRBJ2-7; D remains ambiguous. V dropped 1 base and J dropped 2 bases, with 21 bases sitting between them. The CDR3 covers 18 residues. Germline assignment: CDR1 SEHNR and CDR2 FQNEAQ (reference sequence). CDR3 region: CASSLDFQRGLLTYEQYF. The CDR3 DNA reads TGTGCCAGCAGCTTAGATTTCCAAAGAGGCCTGTTGACCTACGAGCAGTACTTC.

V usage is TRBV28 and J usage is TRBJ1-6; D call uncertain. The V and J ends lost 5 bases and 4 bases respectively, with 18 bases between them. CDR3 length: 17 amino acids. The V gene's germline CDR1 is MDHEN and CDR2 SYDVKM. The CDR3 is CASSHPKRLIYNSPLHF. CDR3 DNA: TGTGCCAGCAGTCACCCAAAGCGGCTGATTTATAATTCACCCCTCCACTTT.

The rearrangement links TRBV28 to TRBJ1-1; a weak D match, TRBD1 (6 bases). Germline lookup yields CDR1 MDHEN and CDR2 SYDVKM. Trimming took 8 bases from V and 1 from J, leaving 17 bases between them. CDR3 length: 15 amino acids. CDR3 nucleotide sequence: TGTGCCAGCTTTCCCCCGACAGGCTCGAACACTGAAGCTTTCTTT. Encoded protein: CASFPPTGSNTEAFF.

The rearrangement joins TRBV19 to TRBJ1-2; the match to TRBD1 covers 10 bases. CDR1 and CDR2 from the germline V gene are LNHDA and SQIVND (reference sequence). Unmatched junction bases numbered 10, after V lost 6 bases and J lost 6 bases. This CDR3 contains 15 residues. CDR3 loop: CASRPVDRGSDGYTF. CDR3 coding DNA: TGTGCCAGTAGGCCGGTGGACAGGGGGAGCGATGGCTACACCTTC.

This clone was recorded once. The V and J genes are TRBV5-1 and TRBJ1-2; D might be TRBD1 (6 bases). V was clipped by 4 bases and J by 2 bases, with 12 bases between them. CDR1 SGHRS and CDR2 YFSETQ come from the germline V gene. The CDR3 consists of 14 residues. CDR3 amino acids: CASSLNGQNYGYTF. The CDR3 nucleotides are TGCGCCAGCAGCCTAAACGGACAGAACTATGGCTACACCTTC.